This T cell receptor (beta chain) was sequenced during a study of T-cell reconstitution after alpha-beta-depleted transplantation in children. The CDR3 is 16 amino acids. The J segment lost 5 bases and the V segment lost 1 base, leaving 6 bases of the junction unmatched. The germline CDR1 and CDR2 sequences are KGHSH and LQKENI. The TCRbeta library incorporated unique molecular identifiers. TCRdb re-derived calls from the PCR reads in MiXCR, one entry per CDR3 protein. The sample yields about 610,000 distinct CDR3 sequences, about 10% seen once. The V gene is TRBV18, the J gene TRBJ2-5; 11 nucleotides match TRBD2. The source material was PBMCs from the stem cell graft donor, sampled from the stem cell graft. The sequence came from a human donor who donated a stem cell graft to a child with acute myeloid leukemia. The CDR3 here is CASSPLTSGIGETQYF. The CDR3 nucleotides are TGTGCCAGCTCACCACTGACTAGCGGGATCGGGGAGACCCAGTACTTC.